One sample yielded the 18 T cell receptor beta chains listed below, sequenced in a study of CD8+ T cells in alopecia areata. Described treatment: oral pan-JAK inhibitor, 5-10 mg twice daily. The authors extracted RNA and reverse transcribed it into cDNA as the sequencing template. Repertoires were generated with immunoSEQ multiplex PCR, while TCRdb's copy carries only in-frame clones and drops some. The sample lists some 220,000 clones; about 50% were seen once. Sequenced material: CD4+ T cells sorted from blood, taken at week 4, from a patient treated with tofacitinib. These receptors all stem from a human donor with alopecia areata.

The chain joins TRBV29-1 to TRBJ2-1; TRBD1 matches 8 bases. V was pared by 7 bases and J by 2 bases, with 10 bases of the junction left unmatched. CDR1 and CDR2 from the germline V gene are SQVTM and ANQGSEA. This CDR3 spans 15 amino acids. CDR3 protein: CSAGNRQGPYNEQFF. The CDR3 bases are TGCAGCGCCGGAAACCGACAGGGGCCCTACAATGAGCAGTTCTTC.

The CDR3 DNA is TGCAGCGCCCCGGGGGACAGCATGAACACTGAAGCTTTCTTT. Amino acid sequence: CSAPGDSMNTEAFF. The rearrangement uses TRBV29-1 and TRBJ1-1; TRBD1 matches 7 bases. The CDR3 runs 14 residues. V lost 7 bases to trimming and J lost 0 bases; unmatched junction nucleotides: 8. Germline V CDR1 and CDR2: SQVTM, ANQGSEA. The variable domain in full, completed from reference TRBV29-1 and TRBJ1-1, reads SAVISQKPSRDICQRGTSLTIQCQVDSQVTMMFWYRQQPGQSLTLIATANQGSEATYESGFVIDKFPISRPNLTFSTLTVSNMSPEDSSIYLCSAPGDSMNTEAFFGQGTRLTVV.

This clone was counted at least ten times. V is TRBV10-3 and J is TRBJ2-7, with TRBD2 as a possible D gene (6 bases). Germline CDR1 and CDR2: ENHRY and SYGVKD. V was pared by 10 bases and J by 2 bases, with 15 bases between. The CDR3 extends over 13 amino acids. CDR3 sequence reads: CATHSGTAYEQYF. CDR3 sequence (DNA): TGTGCCACCCACTCGGGGACTGCCTACGAGCAGTACTTC.

V usage is TRBV18 and J usage is TRBJ1-6, with a tentative D call TRBD1 (5 bases). This CDR3 is 15 amino acids long. CDR1 KGHSH and CDR2 LQKENI come from the germline V gene. The V end lost 3 bases, the J end lost 7 bases, and 13 bases lay between the germline ends. The CDR3 spells CASSPRTGANSPLHF. DNA for the CDR3: TGTGCCAGCTCACCTCGAACAGGAGCGAATTCACCCCTCCACTTT. The full variable domain, in which reference TRBV18 and TRBJ1-6 provide the parts outside the CDR3, is NAGVMQNPRHLVRRRGQEARLRCSPMKGHSHVYWYRQLPEEGLKFMVYLQKENIIDESGMPKERFSAEFPKEGPSILRIQQVVRGDSAAYFCASSPRTGANSPLHFGNGTRLTVT.

The chain has TRBV6-6 and TRBJ1-6; D possibly corresponds to TRBD1 (6 bases). In germline, CDR1 is MNHNY, CDR2 SVGAGI (reference sequence). V was trimmed by 8 bases and J by 7 bases, leaving 15 bases between them. The CDR3 totals 14 residues. CDR3: CASGKTGSNSPLHF. As DNA, the CDR3 is TGTGCCAGCGGGAAGACAGGTTCCAATTCACCCCTCCACTTT.

The V call is TRBV9, the J call TRBJ2-3; a possible D gene is TRBD1 (7 bases). From germline, CDR1 is SGDLS and CDR2 YYNGEE. The CDR3 length is 17 residues. V was trimmed by 0 bases and J by 1 base, leaving 15 bases between them. CDR3 loop: CASSVGPTRGGTDTQYF. The CDR3, as DNA: TGTGCCAGCAGCGTAGGACCAACCAGGGGGGGCACAGATACGCAGTATTTT.

The V call is TRBV29-1, the J call TRBJ1-4, with D possibly matching TRBD1 (5 bases). This CDR3 spans 13 amino acids. Germline CDR1 and CDR2: SQVTM and ANQGSEA. V was shortened by 2 bases and J by 8 bases, with 12 bases between the two germline ends. This chain's CDR3 is CSVEQGYNEKLFF. The DNA for the CDR3 is TGCAGCGTTGAACAGGGTTACAACGAAAAACTGTTTTTT.

The V and J genes are TRBV27 and TRBJ1-4, with 10 bases that match TRBD1. CDR1 MNHEY and CDR2 SMNVEV come from the germline V gene (reference sequence). V was pared by 5 bases and J by 7 bases, with 4 bases of the junction left unmatched. This CDR3 comprises 14 residues. The CDR3: CASSHRDRGEKLFF. The CDR3 region has the DNA TGTGCCAGCAGTCACCGGGACAGGGGTGAAAAACTGTTTTTT.

V gene TRBV29-1 combines with J gene TRBJ1-2, with 10 positions matching TRBD1. The germline gives CDR1 SQVTM, CDR2 ANQGSEA. This CDR3 is built from 13 residues. The junction had 5 bases not matched to a gene; V was cut back by 7 bases and J by 3 bases. CDR3 bases: TGCAGCGCTGGGACAGGGGAGTACTATGGCTACACCTTC. Its protein product is CSAGTGEYYGYTF.

This clone has more than one count but fewer than ten. This chain uses TRBV30 with TRBJ2-7; D perhaps matches TRBD2 (6 bases). Trimming took off 7 bases at V and 3 bases at J, with 13 bases between the two ends. The CDR3 is 12 residues long. The germline CDR1 and CDR2 sequences are GTSNPN and SVGIG (reference sequence). The CDR3, as DNA: TGTGCCTTCGGGACTTTGGGCTACGAGCAGTACTTC. This gives the protein CAFGTLGYEQYF.

The rearrangement joins TRBV30 to TRBJ1-2; D gene ambiguous. The germline V gene encodes CDR1 GTSNPN and CDR2 SVGIG (reference sequence). The CDR3 has 16 amino acids. Trimming pared 0 bases from V and 0 bases from J, leaving 14 bases between. CDR3 DNA sequence: TGTGCCTGGAGTGTACATCTTGAGTCGTCTAACTATGGCTACACCTTC. Translated, it gives CAWSVHLESSNYGYTF.

The CDR3 region has the DNA TGTGCCAGTCGATCCGGGACAGGGACCTACGAGCAGTACTTC. This translates into CASRSGTGTYEQYF. The V and J genes are TRBV6-1 and TRBJ2-7, with 9 bases lining up with TRBD1. The CDR3 is made up of 14 amino acids. The J segment lost 2 bases and the V segment lost 9 bases, leaving 8 bases of the junction unmatched. The germline gives CDR1 MNHNS, CDR2 SASEGT.

The V and J genes are TRBV29-1 and TRBJ1-2; weak D call: TRBD1 (5 bases). This CDR3 is built from 11 residues. Trimming removed 6 bases from V and 5 bases from J, with 10 bases in between. Germline lookup yields CDR1 SQVTM and CDR2 ANQGSEA. The CDR3 here is CSVERQYGYTF. CDR3 DNA sequence: TGCAGCGTGGAGAGACAGTATGGCTACACCTTC.

This clone turned up a few times. This chain joins TRBV5-6 and TRBJ2-7; a weak D match, TRBD1 (5 bases). The V gene lost 1 base and the J gene lost 3 bases, with 8 bases spanning the gap. The germline V gene encodes CDR1 SGHDT and CDR2 YYEEEE. The CDR3 length is 13 residues. CDR3 nucleotides: TGTGCCAGCAGCTTGAGACAGATCTACGAGCAGTACTTC. Its translation: CASSLRQIYEQYF.

This clone has a handful of counts. The chain recombines TRBV30 with TRBJ1-6; no reliable D call. Germline values: CDR1 GTSNPN, CDR2 SVGIG (reference sequence). V was pared by 0 bases and J by 9 bases, with 15 bases between. The CDR3 length is 15 residues. The CDR3 sequence is CAWSVRQGRGSPLHF. Written as DNA, the CDR3 is TGTGCCTGGAGTGTACGCCAAGGGAGAGGTTCACCCCTCCACTTT.

The chain employs TRBV29-1 and TRBJ2-7; 8 bases map to TRBD2. This CDR3 has 12 residues. The germline V gene has CDR1 SQVTM and CDR2 ANQGSEA. The V and J ends lost 6 bases and 0 bases, in that order; junction bases with no gene match: 1. CDR3: CSVGTSSYEQYF. The CDR3 DNA is TGCAGCGTGGGGACTAGCTCCTACGAGCAGTACTTC.

This clone turned up a few times. The chain's CDR3 is CASSPLSDTEAFF. The CDR3 nucleotides are TGTGCCAGCAGCCCACTGTCTGATACTGAAGCTTTCTTT. The rearrangement uses TRBV7-9 and TRBJ1-1; D ambiguous. Germline V CDR1 and CDR2: SEHNR, FQNEAQ (reference sequence). V was shortened by 5 bases and J by 5 bases, with 12 bases between the two germline ends. This CDR3 is built from 13 residues. The full variable domain, with the rest looked up from reference TRBV7-9 and TRBJ1-1, is DTGVSQNPRHKITKRGQNVTFRCDPISEHNRLYWYRQTLGQGPEFLTYFQNEAQLEKSRLLSDRFSAERPKGSFSTLEIQRTEQGDSAMYLCASSPLSDTEAFFGQGTRLTVV.

Here the CDR3 reads CASSPRQVRDTEAFF. Here the CDR3 DNA reads TGTGCCAGCAGCCCTAGACAGGTTAGGGACACTGAAGCTTTCTTT. This chain connects TRBV25-1 to TRBJ1-1; D perhaps matches TRBD1 (6 bases). Trimming removed 6 bases from V and 3 bases from J, with 17 bases in between. The germline CDR1 and CDR2 sequences are MGHDK and SYGVNS. The length of the CDR3 is 15 residues.